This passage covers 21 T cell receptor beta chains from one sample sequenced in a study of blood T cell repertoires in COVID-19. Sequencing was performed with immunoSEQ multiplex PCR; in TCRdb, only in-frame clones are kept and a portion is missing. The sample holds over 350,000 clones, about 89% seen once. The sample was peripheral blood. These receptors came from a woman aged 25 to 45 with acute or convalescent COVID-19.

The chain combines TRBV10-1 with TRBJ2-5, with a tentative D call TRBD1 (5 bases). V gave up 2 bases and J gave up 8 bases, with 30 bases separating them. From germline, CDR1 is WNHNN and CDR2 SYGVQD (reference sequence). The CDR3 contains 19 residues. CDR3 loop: CASSEPRFLSTVIKRTQYF. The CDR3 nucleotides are TGCGCCAGCAGTGAGCCTCGATTCCTATCGACAGTAATTAAGAGAACCCAGTACTTC.

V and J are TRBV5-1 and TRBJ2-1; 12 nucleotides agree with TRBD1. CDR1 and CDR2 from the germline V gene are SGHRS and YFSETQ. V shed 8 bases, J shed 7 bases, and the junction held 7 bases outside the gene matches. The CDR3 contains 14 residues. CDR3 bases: TGCGCCAGTTCCGGGACAGGGGGCTTGAATGAGCAGTTCTTC. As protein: CASSGTGGLNEQFF.

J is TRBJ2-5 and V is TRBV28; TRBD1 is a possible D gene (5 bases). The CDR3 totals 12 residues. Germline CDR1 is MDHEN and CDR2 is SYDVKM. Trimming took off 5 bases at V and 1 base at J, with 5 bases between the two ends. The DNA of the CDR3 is TGTGCCAGCAGTCAGGGCCAAGAGACCCAGTACTTC. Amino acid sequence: CASSQGQETQYF.

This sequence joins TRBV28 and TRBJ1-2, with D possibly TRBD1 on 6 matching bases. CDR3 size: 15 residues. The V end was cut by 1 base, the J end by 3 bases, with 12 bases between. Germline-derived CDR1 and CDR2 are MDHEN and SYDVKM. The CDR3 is CASSLLQGRDYGYTF. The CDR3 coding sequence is TGTGCCAGCAGTTTATTACAGGGACGGGACTATGGCTACACCTTC.

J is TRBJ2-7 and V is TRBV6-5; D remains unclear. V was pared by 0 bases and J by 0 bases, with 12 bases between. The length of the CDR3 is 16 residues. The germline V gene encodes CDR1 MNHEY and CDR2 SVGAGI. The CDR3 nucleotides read TGTGCCAGCAGTTACTCGATGATGAGGAGCTCCTACGAGCAGTACTTC. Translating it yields CASSYSMMRSSYEQYF.

The CDR3 sequence: CASRPQGGEQFF. CDR3 DNA: TGTGCCAGCAGACCTCAGGGAGGCGAGCAGTTCTTC. This chain uses TRBV6-1 with TRBJ2-1; D is possibly TRBD2 (6 bases). V dropped 6 bases and J dropped 10 bases, with 13 bases sitting between them. This CDR3 comprises 12 residues. Germline V gene lookup returns CDR1 MNHNS and CDR2 SASEGT.

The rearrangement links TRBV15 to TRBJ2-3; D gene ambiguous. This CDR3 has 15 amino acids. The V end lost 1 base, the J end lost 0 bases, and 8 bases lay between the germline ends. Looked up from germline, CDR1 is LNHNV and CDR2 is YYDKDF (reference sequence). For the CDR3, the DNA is TGTGCCACCAGCAGAGTACGGTTTAGCACAGATACGCAGTATTTT. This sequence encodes CATSRVRFSTDTQYF.

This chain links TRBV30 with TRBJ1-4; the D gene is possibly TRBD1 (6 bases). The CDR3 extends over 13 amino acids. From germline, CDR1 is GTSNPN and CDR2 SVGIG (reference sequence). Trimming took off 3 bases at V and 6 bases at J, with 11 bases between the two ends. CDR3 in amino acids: CAWSPHRDEKLFF. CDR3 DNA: TGTGCCTGGAGCCCCCACAGGGATGAAAAACTGTTTTTT.

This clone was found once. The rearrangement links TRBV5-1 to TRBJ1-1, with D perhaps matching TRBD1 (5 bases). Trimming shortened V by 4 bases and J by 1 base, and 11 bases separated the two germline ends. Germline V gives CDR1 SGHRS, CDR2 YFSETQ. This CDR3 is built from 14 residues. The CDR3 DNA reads TGCGCCAGCAGCCCCCAGGGCAGGAACACTGAAGCTTTCTTT. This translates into CASSPQGRNTEAFF.

This chain's CDR3 is CSASRGAGRNTEAFF. The CDR3 region has the DNA TGCAGTGCTAGTCGGGGGGCGGGAAGGAACACTGAAGCTTTCTTT. The chain is built from TRBV20-1 and TRBJ1-1; D possibly corresponds to TRBD1 (6 bases). The CDR3 is made up of 15 amino acids. V was cut by 3 bases and J by 1 base, with 15 bases left in between. Germline CDR1 is DFQATT and CDR2 is SNEGSKA (reference sequence).

The CDR3 nucleotides are TGTGCCAGCAGAACGGACAGAAGTGAAGCTTTCTTT. This gives the protein CASRTDRSEAFF. This chain connects TRBV2 to TRBJ1-1, with D perhaps matching TRBD1 (6 bases). CDR1 SNHLY and CDR2 FYNNEI come from the germline V gene. V lost 6 bases, J lost 7 bases, and 12 bases lay in between. This CDR3 has 12 amino acids.

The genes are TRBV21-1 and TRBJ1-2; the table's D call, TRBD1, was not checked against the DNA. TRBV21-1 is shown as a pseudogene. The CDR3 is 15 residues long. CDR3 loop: CASRDGQASNYGYTF. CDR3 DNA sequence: TGTGCCAGCAGGGACGGACAGGCCTCTAACTATGGCTACACCTTC.

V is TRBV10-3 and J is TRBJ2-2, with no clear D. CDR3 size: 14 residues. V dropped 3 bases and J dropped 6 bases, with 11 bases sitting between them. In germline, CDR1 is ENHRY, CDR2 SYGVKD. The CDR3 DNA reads TGTGCCATCAGTGATTCCCGAGTTGCCGGGGAGCTGTTTTTT. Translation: CAISDSRVAGELFF.

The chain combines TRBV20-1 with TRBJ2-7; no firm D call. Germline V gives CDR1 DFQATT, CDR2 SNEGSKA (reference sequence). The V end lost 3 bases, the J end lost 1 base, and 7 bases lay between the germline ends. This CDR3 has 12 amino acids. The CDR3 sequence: CSASTASYEQYF. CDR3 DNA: TGCAGTGCTAGTACAGCTTCCTACGAGCAGTACTTC.

DNA for the CDR3: TGTGCCAGCAGCTCCGGGATTAAAGAGACCCAGTACTTC. As protein: CASSSGIKETQYF. The gene calls are TRBV9 and TRBJ2-5, with D possibly TRBD2 on 5 matching bases. Germline CDR1 and CDR2: SGDLS and YYNGEE. Between the trimmed V and J ends, which lost 4 bases and 3 bases, there was a span of 10 bases. The CDR3 is 13 residues long.

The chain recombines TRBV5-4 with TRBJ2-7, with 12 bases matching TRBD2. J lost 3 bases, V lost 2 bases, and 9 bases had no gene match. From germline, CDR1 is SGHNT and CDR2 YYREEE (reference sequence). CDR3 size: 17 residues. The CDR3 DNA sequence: TGTGCCAGCAGCTTCTTTAAGACTAGCGGGGGTAACTACGAGCAGTACTTC. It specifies CASSFFKTSGGNYEQYF.

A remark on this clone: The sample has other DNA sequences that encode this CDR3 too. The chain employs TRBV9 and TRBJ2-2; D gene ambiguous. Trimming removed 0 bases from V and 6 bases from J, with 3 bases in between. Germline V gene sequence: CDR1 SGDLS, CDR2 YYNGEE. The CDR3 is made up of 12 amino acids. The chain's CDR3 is CASSVAAGELFF. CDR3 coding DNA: TGTGCCAGCAGCGTAGCGGCCGGGGAGCTGTTTTTT.

The CDR3 sequence is CASSLGRTGLGGYTF. The DNA for the CDR3 is TGTGCCAGCAGCTTGGGAAGGACAGGGTTGGGAGGCTACACCTTC. The chain couples TRBV7-9 to TRBJ1-2; 8 nucleotides match TRBD1. Germline CDR1 reads SEHNR; CDR2 reads FQNEAQ (reference sequence). The trim removed 3 bases at V and 8 bases at J, leaving 11 bases unmatched. The CDR3 is 15 residues long.

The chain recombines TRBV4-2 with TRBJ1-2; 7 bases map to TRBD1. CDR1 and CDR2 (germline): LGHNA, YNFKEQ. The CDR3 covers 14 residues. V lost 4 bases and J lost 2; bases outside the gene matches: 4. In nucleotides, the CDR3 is TGTGCCAGCAGCCGGACAGGATCCAACTATGGCTACACCTTC. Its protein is CASSRTGSNYGYTF.

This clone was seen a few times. CDR3 bases: TGCGCCAGCAGCTTGATTCAACAGTTCACAGATACGCAGTATTTT. It yields the protein CASSLIQQFTDTQYF. This chain connects TRBV5-1 to TRBJ2-3; D uncertain. The germline V gene encodes CDR1 SGHRS and CDR2 YFSETQ. The CDR3 is made up of 15 amino acids. The V gene lost 1 base and the J gene lost 2 bases, with 11 bases spanning the gap.

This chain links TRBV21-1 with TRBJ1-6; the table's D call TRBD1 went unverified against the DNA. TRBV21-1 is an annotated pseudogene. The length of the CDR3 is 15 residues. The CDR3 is CASSNLGTNNSPLHF. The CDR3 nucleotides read TGTGCCAGCAGCAATTTGGGGACAAATAATTCACCCCTCCACTTT.